This TCR beta chain was observed in a study of blood T cell repertoires in COVID-19. CDR3 length: 16 residues. Trimming pared 2 bases from V and 3 bases from J, leaving 14 bases between. The germline V gene has CDR1 LGHDT and CDR2 YNNKEL (reference sequence). Original methodology: Amplification from reference gene primers served as the basis for estimated nucleated cell counts. Sequencing was performed with immunoSEQ multiplex PCR; in TCRdb, only in-frame clones are kept and a portion is missing. From that table come the V and J calls and clone size; the DNA was used to work out D and trimming. The sample consists of 380,000 or so clones, about 86% of them appearing once. A Seattle source enrolled patients during active infection and followed them longitudinally.

J is TRBJ1-3 and V is TRBV3-1 (or the pseudogene TRBV3-2), with D possibly being TRBD1 (5 bases). Sequencing used peripheral blood. The sequence derives from a woman in her sixties with COVID-19, enrolled during active disease. CDR3 DNA sequence: TGTGCCAGCAGCCAACCGGGGGAAGTTAGTGGAAACACCATATATTTT. This sequence encodes CASSQPGEVSGNTIYF.